This T cell receptor beta chain was obtained from a study of T cell responses to AZD1222 COVID-19 vaccine. Study-wide points: A mostly white British donor set with more females was recruited, and clonal diversity was possibly underestimated. AZD1222 recipients seropositive at baseline numbered only 5 to 7.

Samples with a second dose at about 4 or about 12 weeks were pooled together. Method: immunoSEQ multiplex PCR; TCRdb's copy keeps in-frame clones and lacks some. Of approximately 140,000 clones in the sample, about 93% were seen once. With respect to this clone: The target antigen is unknown.

The germline gives CDR1 LNHDA, CDR2 SQIVND (reference sequence). The CDR3 is 15 residues long. V lost 3 bases and J 0 bases, leaving 11 bases between the germline ends. The receptor was derived from an adult who received the AZD1222 COVID-19 vaccine. This rearrangement joins TRBV19 to TRBJ1-2; tentatively, D is TRBD1 (5 bases). The sequencing used peripheral blood, collected 28 days after the second AZD1222 dose. CDR3 sequence: CASSIRRGANYGYTF. Written as DNA, the CDR3 is TGTGCCAGTAGTATCCGCCGGGGGGCTAACTATGGCTACACCTTC.